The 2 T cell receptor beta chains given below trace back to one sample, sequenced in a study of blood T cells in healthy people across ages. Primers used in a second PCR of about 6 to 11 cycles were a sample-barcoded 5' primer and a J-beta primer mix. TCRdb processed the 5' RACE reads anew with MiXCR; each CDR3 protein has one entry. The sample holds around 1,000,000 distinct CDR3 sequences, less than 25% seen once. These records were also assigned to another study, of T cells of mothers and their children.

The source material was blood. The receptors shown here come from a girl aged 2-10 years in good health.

CDR3 nucleotides: TGTGCCAGCAGTTACCCTACTAGTCCTGGGGCCAACGTCCTGACTTTC. This encodes CASSYPTSPGANVLTF. The gene calls are TRBV6-6 and TRBJ2-6, with D maybe TRBD2 (5 bases). The CDR3 totals 16 residues. Germline CDR1 is MNHNY and CDR2 is SVGAGI (reference sequence). V was shortened by 2 bases and J by 2 bases, with 10 bases between the two germline ends.

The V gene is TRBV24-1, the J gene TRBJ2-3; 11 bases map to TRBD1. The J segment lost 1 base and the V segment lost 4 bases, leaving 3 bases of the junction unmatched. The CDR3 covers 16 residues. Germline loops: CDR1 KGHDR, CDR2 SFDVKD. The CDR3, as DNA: TGTGCCACCAGTGACCTGGACAGGGGGCGCACAGATACGCAGTATTTT. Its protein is CATSDLDRGRTDTQYF.